One sample yielded the 19 T cell receptor beta chains listed below, sequenced in a study of cytomegalovirus exposure and HLA in healthy donors. Clones were read by immunoSEQ multiplex PCR, and TCRdb kept only the in-frame ones, dropping some. The sample has about 170,000 clones; about nine tenths are singletons. The sequenced material came from PBMCs. These receptors came from a young man in good health and CMV-seropositive.

Only a few counts were recorded for this clone. V is TRBV7-4 and J is TRBJ2-7; 8 bases map to TRBD1. The J segment lost 6 bases and the V segment lost 3 bases, leaving 1 base of the junction unmatched. CDR1 is SGHVT and CDR2 is SQSDAQ in the germline V gene. The CDR3 runs 12 residues. The CDR3 region is CASSFDRGEQYF. CDR3 bases: TGTGCCAGCAGCTTTGACAGGGGCGAGCAGTACTTC. Filled out from reference TRBV7-4 and TRBJ2-7, the complete variable domain reads GAGVSQSPRYKVAKRGRDVALRCDSISGHVTLYWYRQTLGQGSEVLTYSQSDAQRDKSGRPSGRFSAERPERSVSTLKIQRTEQGDSAVYLCASSFDRGEQYFGPGTRLTVT.

The rearrangement joins TRBV15 to TRBJ1-2; no clear D. This CDR3 is 13 amino acids long. V was trimmed by 0 bases and J by 8 bases, leaving 10 bases between them. Germline CDR1 LNHNV, CDR2 YYDKDF (reference sequence). The CDR3 sequence: CATSRDKAGGYTF. The CDR3 DNA reads as TGTGCCACCAGCAGAGATAAAGCAGGAGGCTACACCTTC.

J is TRBJ2-7 and V is TRBV21-1; the D call TRBD2 from the table was never checked on the DNA. TRBV21-1 is a pseudogene locus. The CDR3 spans 16 residues. The CDR3 sequence: CASSKGGGRASYEQYF. The CDR3 DNA follows: TGTGCCAGCAGCAAAGGCGGCGGGAGGGCGTCCTACGAGCAGTACTTC.

A remark on this clone: Its ends do not fully match the called genes, so a read error is possible. The V gene is TRBV7-7, the J gene TRBJ1-2, with D possibly TRBD1 on 6 matching bases. CDR3 length: 13 amino acids. The germline CDR1 and CDR2 sequences are SSHAT and FNYEAQ (reference sequence). For the CDR3, the DNA is TGTGCTAGCAGCAAGCTAGGGGGAGATGGCTACACCTTC. It specifies CASSKLGGDGYTF.

The chain employs TRBV7-9 and TRBJ2-1; a weak D match, TRBD1 (7 bases). The germline V gene encodes CDR1 SEHNR and CDR2 FQNEAQ (reference sequence). The germline V and J ends were trimmed by 5 bases and 7 bases, with 18 bases remaining between them. There are 15 residues in the CDR3. CDR3: CASSPGGSQGNEQFF. As DNA, the CDR3 is TGTGCCAGCAGCCCAGGGGGGTCCCAGGGGAATGAGCAGTTCTTC.

The CDR3 loop is CASSTTGSEAFF. The CDR3 coding sequence is TGTGCCAGCAGCACTACAGGGTCTGAAGCTTTCTTT. The chain links TRBV6-5 to TRBJ1-1, with D perhaps TRBD1 (6 bases). Between the trimmed V and J ends, which lost 6 bases and 6 bases, there was a span of 11 bases. From germline, CDR1 is MNHEY and CDR2 SVGAGI. There are 12 residues in the CDR3.

In nucleotides, the CDR3 is TGTGCCAGCAGCCGTCGGGCAGGGGAGTACACTGAAGCTTTCTTT. This gives the protein CASSRRAGEYTEAFF. This rearrangement joins TRBV7-9 to TRBJ1-1; possibly TRBD1 for D (6 bases). The CDR3 covers 15 residues. V dropped 5 bases and J dropped 3 bases, with 16 bases sitting between them. Germline CDR1 is SEHNR and CDR2 is FQNEAQ (reference sequence).

The chain is built from TRBV27 and TRBJ2-6; 7 bases align to TRBD2. V was pared by 5 bases and J by 0 bases, with 4 bases of the junction left unmatched. This CDR3 spans 16 amino acids. The germline gives CDR1 MNHEY, CDR2 SMNVEV (reference sequence). The DNA of the CDR3 is TGTGCCAGCAGTGGGGGGGGACCCTCTGGGGCCAACGTCCTGACTTTC. It is translated as CASSGGGPSGANVLTF.

The rearrangement uses TRBV9 and TRBJ2-5; possible D gene TRBD2, 7 bases. This CDR3 comprises 14 residues. V lost 0 bases and J lost 5, with 11 bases in between. Germline V lookup: CDR1 SGDLS, CDR2 YYNGEE. The CDR3 DNA sequence: TGTGCCAGCAGCGTAGAGGGGGGGAGGGAGACCCAGTACTTC. Protein sequence: CASSVEGGRETQYF.

The CDR3 sequence is CASRSPRQGPGELFF. The CDR3 coding sequence is TGTGCCAGCAGATCACCTAGACAGGGTCCCGGGGAGCTGTTTTTT. The rearrangement joins TRBV27 to TRBJ2-2; 7 positions agree with TRBD1. The CDR3 has 15 residues. J was trimmed by 6 bases and V by 6 bases; bases with no gene match: 10. CDR1 MNHEY and CDR2 SMNVEV come from the germline V gene (reference sequence).

The DNA for the CDR3 is TGCGCCAGCACCCTCGGAGCGGGCCATGAGCAGTTCTTC. Translating it yields CASTLGAGHEQFF. The chain has TRBV5-1 and TRBJ2-1, with D possibly matching TRBD2 (6 bases). V lost 6 bases, J lost 8 bases, and 15 bases lay in between. This CDR3 contains 13 residues. Per the germline V gene, CDR1 is SGHRS and CDR2 is YFSETQ.

The chain links TRBV18 to TRBJ2-5; no clear D. V was clipped by 3 bases and J by 5 bases, with 7 bases between them. This CDR3 is built from 12 residues. CDR1 KGHSH and CDR2 LQKENI come from the germline V gene. CDR3 loop: CASSPGSETQYF. In DNA, the CDR3 is TGTGCCAGCTCACCCGGGTCGGAGACCCAGTACTTC.

This clone showed up just once. CDR3 residues: CASSIIQGYGNTIYF. In nucleotides, the CDR3 is TGTGCCAGTAGTATCATACAGGGGTACGGAAACACCATATATTTT. This sequence joins TRBV19 and TRBJ1-3; 7 nucleotides align to TRBD1. V shed 3 bases, J shed 4 bases, and the junction held 6 bases outside the gene matches. Germline V lookup: CDR1 LNHDA, CDR2 SQIVND (reference sequence). This CDR3 has 15 amino acids.

The CDR3 DNA sequence: TGTGCCAGCAGCGTAGCTGCCAGTAGCGTCTACGAGCAGTACTTC. Translated, it gives CASSVAASSVYEQYF. The chain carries TRBV9 and TRBJ2-7; the D gene is possibly TRBD2 (5 bases). In germline, CDR1 is SGDLS, CDR2 YYNGEE. V lost 0 bases and J lost 3, with 13 bases in between. This CDR3 is 15 amino acids long.

The sample holds one count of this clone. The V call is TRBV29-1, the J call TRBJ2-1; 9 positions match TRBD2. Germline CDR1 and CDR2: SQVTM and ANQGSEA. The V segment lost 6 bases and the J segment 4 bases; nucleotides outside the gene matches: 4. The CDR3 length is 13 residues. The chain's CDR3 is CSVGGGGYNEQFF. The CDR3 nucleotides read TGCAGCGTGGGCGGGGGGGGATACAATGAGCAGTTCTTC.

The chain links TRBV18 to TRBJ2-1; TRBD2 agrees at 11 bases. In germline, CDR1 is KGHSH, CDR2 LQKENI. The J segment lost 5 bases and the V segment lost 6 bases, leaving 6 bases of the junction unmatched. The CDR3 sequence is 15 residues long. The CDR3 DNA follows: TGTGCCAGCTCCCCGACTAGCGGGGCTGACAATGAGCAGTTCTTC. Translated, it gives CASSPTSGADNEQFF.

The CDR3 here is CASRDRRQGARRALSTDTQYF. In nucleotides, the CDR3 is TGTGCCAGCAGGGACCGTCGACAGGGGGCGCGAAGGGCCCTTAGCACAGATACGCAGTATTTT. The rearrangement joins TRBV2 to TRBJ2-3; 10 bases map to TRBD1. The germline V gene encodes CDR1 SNHLY and CDR2 FYNNEI. V shed 6 bases, J shed 0 bases, and the junction held 21 bases outside the gene matches. This CDR3 comprises 21 residues. The entire variable domain, with the rest obtained from reference TRBV2 and TRBJ2-3, is as follows: EPEVTQTPSHQVTQMGQEVILRCVPISNHLYFYWYRQILGQKVEFLVSFYNNEISEKSEIFDDQFSVERPDGSNFTLKIRSTKLEDSAMYFCASRDRRQGARRALSTDTQYFGPGTRLTVL.

This clone was observed once. V usage is TRBV11-2 and J usage is TRBJ1-2, with TRBD1 as a possible D gene (6 bases). The CDR3 length is 13 residues. The germline V gene encodes CDR1 SGHAT and CDR2 FQNNGV. The ends were cut back, 5 bases at V and 4 bases at J, with 11 bases in the middle. CDR3 sequence: CASSIQGSYGYTF. Here the CDR3 DNA reads TGTGCCAGCAGCATACAGGGTTCCTATGGCTACACCTTC.

The chain employs TRBV7-2 and TRBJ1-2; possibly TRBD1 for D (5 bases). Germline V lookup: CDR1 SGHTA, CDR2 FQGNSA. The CDR3 consists of 12 residues. V lost 3 bases and J lost 8, with 10 bases in between. The CDR3 reads CASSLDTLGYTF. CDR3 in DNA: TGTGCCAGCAGCTTGGACACCCTAGGCTACACCTTC. The full variable domain, rest sourced from reference TRBV7-2 and TRBJ1-2, is GAGVSQSPSNKVTEKGKDVELRCDPISGHTALYWYRQSLGQGLEFLIYFQGNSAPDKSGLPSDRFSAERTGGSVSTLTIQRTQQEDSAVYLCASSLDTLGYTFGSGTRLTVV.